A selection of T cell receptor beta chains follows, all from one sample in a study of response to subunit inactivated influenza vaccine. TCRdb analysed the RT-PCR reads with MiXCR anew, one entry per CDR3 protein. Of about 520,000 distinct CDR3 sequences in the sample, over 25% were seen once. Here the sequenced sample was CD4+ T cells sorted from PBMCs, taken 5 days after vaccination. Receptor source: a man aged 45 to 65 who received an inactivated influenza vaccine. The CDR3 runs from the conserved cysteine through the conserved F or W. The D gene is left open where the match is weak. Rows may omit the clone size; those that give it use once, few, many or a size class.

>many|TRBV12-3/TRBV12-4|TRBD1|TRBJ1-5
CASSMTGSGQPQHF
TGTGCCAGCAGCATGACAGGGTCGGGTCAGCCCCAGCATTTT
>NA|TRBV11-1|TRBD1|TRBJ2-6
CASSPRTGVDLSGANVLTF
TGTGCCAGCAGCCCCCGAACAGGGGTCGACCTCTCTGGGGCCAACGTCCTGACTTTC
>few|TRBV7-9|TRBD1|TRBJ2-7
CASSLGRQGAHEQYF
TGTGCCAGCAGCTTAGGGAGACAGGGGGCCCACGAGCAGTACTTC
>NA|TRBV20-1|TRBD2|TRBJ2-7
CSASRGGTYEQYF
TGCAGTGCTAGCCGGGGGGGAACCTACGAGCAGTACTTC
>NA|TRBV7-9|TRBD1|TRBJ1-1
CASSLLGQGKPEAFF
TGTGCCAGCAGCTTACTGGGACAGGGGAAGCCTGAAGCTTTCTTT
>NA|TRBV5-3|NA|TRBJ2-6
CASSVGGFAGANVLTF
TGTGCCAGTTCGGTCGGCGGTTTCGCCGGGGCCAACGTCCTGACTTTC
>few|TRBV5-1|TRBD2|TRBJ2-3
CASSLAGWGGDTQYF
TGCGCCAGCAGCTTGGCCGGCTGGGGGGGTGATACGCAGTATTTT
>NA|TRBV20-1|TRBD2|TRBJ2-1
CSARPPITSGGAYNEQFF
TGCAGTGCTAGACCACCCATTACTAGCGGGGGGGCCTACAATGAGCAGTTCTTC
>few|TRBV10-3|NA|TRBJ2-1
CAITAVNNEQFF
TGTGCCATCACCGCGGTTAACAATGAGCAGTTCTTC
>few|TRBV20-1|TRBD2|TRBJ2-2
CSARVGGSGRGGVSTGELFF
TGCAGTGCTAGAGTAGGGGGTAGCGGGAGAGGCGGGGTTAGCACCGGGGAGCTGTTTTTT
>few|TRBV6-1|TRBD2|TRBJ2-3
CASRRTSGASTDTQYF
TGTGCCAGCCGCCGGACTAGCGGTGCTAGCACAGATACGCAGTATTTT
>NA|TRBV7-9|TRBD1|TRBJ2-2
CASSPTGPGELFF
TGTGCCAGCAGCCCGACAGGGCCCGGGGAGCTGTTTTTT
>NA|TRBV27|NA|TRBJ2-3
CASSKWFGVDTQYF
TGTGCCAGCAGTAAATGGTTCGGAGTGGATACGCAGTATTTT
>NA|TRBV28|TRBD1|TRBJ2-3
CASKRQGGSTDTQYF
TGTGCCAGCAAAAGACAGGGGGGTAGCACAGATACGCAGTATTTT
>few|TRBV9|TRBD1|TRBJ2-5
CASSPGQVGETQYF
TGTGCCAGCAGCCCCGGACAGGTCGGGGAGACCCAGTACTTC
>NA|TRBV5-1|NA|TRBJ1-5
CASIYCGQGRHQPQHF
TGCGCCAGCATCTACTGCGGGCAGGGGCGCCATCAGCCCCAGCATTTT
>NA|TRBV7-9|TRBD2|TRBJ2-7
CASSITTSGRYEQYF
TGTGCCAGCAGCATAACGACTAGCGGGAGGTACGAGCAGTACTTC
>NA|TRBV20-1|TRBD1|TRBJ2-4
CSARNSGQLPKNIQYF
TGCAGTGCTAGGAATTCGGGACAGCTTCCCAAAAACATTCAGTACTTC
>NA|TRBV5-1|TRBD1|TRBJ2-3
CASSVWDRATDTQYF
TGCGCCAGCAGCGTCTGGGACAGGGCCACAGATACGCAGTATTTT
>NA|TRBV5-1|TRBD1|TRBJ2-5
CASSPWGQEETQYF
TGCGCCAGCAGCCCCTGGGGACAGGAAGAGACCCAGTACTTC
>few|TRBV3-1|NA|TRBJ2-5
CATGPREETQYF
TGTGCCACCGGGCCCCGGGAAGAGACCCAGTACTTC
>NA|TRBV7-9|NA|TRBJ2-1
CASSLAGGSNSDEQFF
TGTGCCAGCAGCTTAGCGGGGGGCAGCAATTCCGATGAGCAGTTCTTC
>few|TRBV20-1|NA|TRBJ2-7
CSAREPDYEQYF
TGCAGTGCTAGAGAACCAGACTACGAGCAGTACTTC
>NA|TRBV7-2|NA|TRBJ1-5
CASSVRDGQPQHF
TGTGCCAGCAGCGTCAGGGATGGGCAGCCCCAGCATTTT
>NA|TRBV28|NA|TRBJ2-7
CASSPSGTYEQYF
TGTGCCAGCAGTCCAAGTGGGACCTACGAGCAGTACTTC
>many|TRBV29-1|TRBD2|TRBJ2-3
CSVDSSGRSDTQYF
TGCAGCGTTGATTCCAGCGGGAGGTCAGATACGCAGTATTTT
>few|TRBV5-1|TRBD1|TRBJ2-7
CASSFMAGQGNEQYF
TGCGCCAGCAGCTTCATGGCGGGACAGGGGAACGAGCAGTACTTC
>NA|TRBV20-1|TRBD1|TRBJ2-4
CSARPLGQLGDKNIQYF
TGCAGTGCTAGACCGCTGGGACAGCTGGGAGACAAAAACATTCAGTACTTC
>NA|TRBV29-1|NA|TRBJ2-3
CSPAVDTDTQYF
TGCAGCCCGGCCGTAGACACAGATACGCAGTATTTT
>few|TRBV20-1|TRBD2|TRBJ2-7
CSARPGLAFHEQYF
TGCAGTGCTAGGCCGGGACTAGCGTTTCACGAGCAGTACTTC
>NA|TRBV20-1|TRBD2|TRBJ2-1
CSAPVAGVNEQFF
TGCAGTGCTCCCGTAGCGGGAGTGAATGAGCAGTTCTTC
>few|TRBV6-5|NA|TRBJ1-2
CASSYQNGGAGGYTF
TGTGCCAGCAGTTACCAAAACGGGGGGGCTGGAGGCTACACCTTC
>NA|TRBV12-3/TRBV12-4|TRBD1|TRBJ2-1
CASSRLKDRGHNEQFF
TGTGCCAGCAGTAGGTTGAAGGACAGGGGCCACAATGAGCAGTTCTTC
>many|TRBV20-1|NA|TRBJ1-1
CSARGTVNTEAFF
TGCAGTGCTAGGGGTACAGTTAACACTGAAGCTTTCTTT
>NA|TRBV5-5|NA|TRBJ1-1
CASSPVPGHSEAFF
TGTGCCAGCAGCCCCGTCCCGGGACACAGTGAAGCTTTCTTT
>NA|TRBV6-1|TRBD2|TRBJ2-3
CASSGLAITDTQYF
TGTGCCAGCAGTGGACTAGCGATCACAGATACGCAGTATTTT
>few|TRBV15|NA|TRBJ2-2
CATSISNTGELFF
TGTGCCACCAGCATCAGTAACACCGGGGAGCTGTTTTTT
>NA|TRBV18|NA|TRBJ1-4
CASSRGTSDEKLFF
TGTGCCAGCTCACGGGGCACTTCGGACGAAAAACTGTTTTTT
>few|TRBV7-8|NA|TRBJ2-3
CASSLASVTGTSTDTQYF
TGTGCCAGCAGCTTAGCCTCCGTTACGGGGACTAGCACAGATACGCAGTATTTT
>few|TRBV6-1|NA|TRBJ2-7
CASRDAGRSYEQYF
TGTGCCAGCAGGGACGCGGGACGGTCCTACGAGCAGTACTTC
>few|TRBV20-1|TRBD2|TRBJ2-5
CSASPGGETQYF
TGCAGTGCTAGTCCGGGGGGAGAGACCCAGTACTTC